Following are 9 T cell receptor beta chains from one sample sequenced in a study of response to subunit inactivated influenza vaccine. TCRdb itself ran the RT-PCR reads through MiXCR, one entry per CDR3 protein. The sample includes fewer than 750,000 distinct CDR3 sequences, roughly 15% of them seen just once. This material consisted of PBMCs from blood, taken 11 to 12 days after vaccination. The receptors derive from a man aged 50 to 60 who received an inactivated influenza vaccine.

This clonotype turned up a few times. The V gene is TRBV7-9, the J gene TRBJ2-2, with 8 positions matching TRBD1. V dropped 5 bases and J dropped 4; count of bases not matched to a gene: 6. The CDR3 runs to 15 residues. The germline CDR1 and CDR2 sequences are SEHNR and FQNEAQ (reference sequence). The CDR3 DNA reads TGTGCCAGCAGCCGGACAGGGACAAGCACCGGGGAGCTGTTTTTT. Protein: CASSRTGTSTGELFF.

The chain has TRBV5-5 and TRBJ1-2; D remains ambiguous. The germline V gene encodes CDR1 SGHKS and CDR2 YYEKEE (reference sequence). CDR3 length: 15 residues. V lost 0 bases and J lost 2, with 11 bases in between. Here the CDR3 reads CASSLAGVGNYGYTF. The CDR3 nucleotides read TGTGCCAGCAGCTTGGCCGGGGTAGGCAACTATGGCTACACCTTC.

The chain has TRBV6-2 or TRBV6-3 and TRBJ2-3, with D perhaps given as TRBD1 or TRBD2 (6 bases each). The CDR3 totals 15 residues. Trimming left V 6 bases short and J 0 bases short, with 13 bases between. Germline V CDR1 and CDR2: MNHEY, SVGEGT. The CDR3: CASSRRGDSTDTQYF. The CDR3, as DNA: TGTGCCAGCAGCCGAAGGGGGGACAGCACAGATACGCAGTATTTT.

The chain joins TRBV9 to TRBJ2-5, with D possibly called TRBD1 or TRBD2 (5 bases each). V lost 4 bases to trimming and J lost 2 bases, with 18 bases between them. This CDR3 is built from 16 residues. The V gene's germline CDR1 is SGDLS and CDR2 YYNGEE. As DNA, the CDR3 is TGTGCCAGCAGCCCACTCCGGGGCGGGTTACAAGAGACCCAGTACTTC. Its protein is CASSPLRGGLQETQYF.

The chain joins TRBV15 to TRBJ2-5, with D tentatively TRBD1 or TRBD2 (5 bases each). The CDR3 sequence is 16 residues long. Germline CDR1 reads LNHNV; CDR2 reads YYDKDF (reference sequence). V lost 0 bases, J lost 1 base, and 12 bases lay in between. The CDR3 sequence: CATSRDHAGTQETQYF. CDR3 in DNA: TGTGCCACCAGCAGAGATCACGCAGGGACCCAAGAGACCCAGTACTTC.

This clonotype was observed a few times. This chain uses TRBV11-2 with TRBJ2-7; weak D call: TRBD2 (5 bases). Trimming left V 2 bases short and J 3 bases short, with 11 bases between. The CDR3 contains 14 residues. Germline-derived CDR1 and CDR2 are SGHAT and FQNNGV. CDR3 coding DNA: TGTGCCAGCAGCTTAACGGGAAAGGGCTACGAGCAGTACTTC. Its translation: CASSLTGKGYEQYF.

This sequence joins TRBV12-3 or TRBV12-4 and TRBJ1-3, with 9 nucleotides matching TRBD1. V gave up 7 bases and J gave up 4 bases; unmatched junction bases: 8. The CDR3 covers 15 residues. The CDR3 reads CASTVTGGAGNTIYF. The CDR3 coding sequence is TGTGCCAGCACCGTTACAGGGGGCGCGGGAAACACCATATATTTT.

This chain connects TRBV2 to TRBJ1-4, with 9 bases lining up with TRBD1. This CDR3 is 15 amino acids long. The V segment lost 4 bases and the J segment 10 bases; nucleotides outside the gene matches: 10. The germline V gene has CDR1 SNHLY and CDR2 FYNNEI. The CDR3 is CASSVTGTGSVKLFF. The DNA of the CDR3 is TGTGCCAGCAGTGTTACCGGGACAGGGAGCGTAAAACTGTTTTTT.

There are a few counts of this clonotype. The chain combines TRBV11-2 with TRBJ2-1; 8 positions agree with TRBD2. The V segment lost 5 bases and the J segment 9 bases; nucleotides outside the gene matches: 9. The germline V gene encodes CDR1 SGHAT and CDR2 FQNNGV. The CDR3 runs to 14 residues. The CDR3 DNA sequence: TGTGCCAGCAGCCTGTACGGGGGGGAGCCTGAGCAGTTCTTC. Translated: CASSLYGGEPEQFF. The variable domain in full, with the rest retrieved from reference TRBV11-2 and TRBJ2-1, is EAGVAQSPRYKIIEKRQSVAFWCNPISGHATLYWYQQILGQGPKLLIQFQNNGVVDDSQLPKDRFSAERLKGVDSTLKIQPAKLEDSAVYLCASSLYGGEPEQFFGPGTRLTVL.